This TCR beta chain was sequenced in a study of T cell changes during pregnancy in multiple sclerosis. In germline, CDR1 is SGHRS, CDR2 YFSETQ. The length of the CDR3 is 15 residues. Trimming left V 1 base short and J 0 bases short, with 10 bases between. Sequencing used immunoSEQ multiplex PCR; TCRdb keeps in-frame clones, though not all of them. The sample includes 70,000 to 95,000 clones, 94% of them seen just once. This material consisted of peripheral blood, taken after pregnancy. The J gene is TRBJ1-1, the V gene TRBV5-1; D is perhaps TRBD1 (5 bases). The receptor's source is a female donor in good health, enrolled as a control in a pregnancy study. For the CDR3, the DNA is TGCGCCAGCAGCTTGATCAGGGCCATGAACACTGAAGCTTTCTTT. This codes for CASSLIRAMNTEAFF.